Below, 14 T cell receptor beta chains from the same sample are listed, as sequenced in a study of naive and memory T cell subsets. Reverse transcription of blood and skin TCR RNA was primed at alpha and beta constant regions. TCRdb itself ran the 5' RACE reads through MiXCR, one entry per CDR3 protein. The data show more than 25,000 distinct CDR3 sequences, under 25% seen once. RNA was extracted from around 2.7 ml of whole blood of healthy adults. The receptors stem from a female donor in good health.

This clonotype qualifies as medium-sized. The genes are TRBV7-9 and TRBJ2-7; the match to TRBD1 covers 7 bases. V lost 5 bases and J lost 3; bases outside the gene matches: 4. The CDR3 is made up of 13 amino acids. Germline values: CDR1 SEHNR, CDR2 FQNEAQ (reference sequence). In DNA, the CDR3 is TGTGCCAGCAGCACTTGGGACAGCTACGAGCAGTACTTC. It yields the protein CASSTWDSYEQYF.

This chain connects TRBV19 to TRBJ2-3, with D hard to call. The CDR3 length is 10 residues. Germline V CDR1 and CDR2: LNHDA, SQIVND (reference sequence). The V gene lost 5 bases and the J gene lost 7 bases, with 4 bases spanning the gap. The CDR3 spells CASSGNTQYF. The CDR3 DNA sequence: TGTGCCAGTAGTGGAAATACGCAGTATTTT.

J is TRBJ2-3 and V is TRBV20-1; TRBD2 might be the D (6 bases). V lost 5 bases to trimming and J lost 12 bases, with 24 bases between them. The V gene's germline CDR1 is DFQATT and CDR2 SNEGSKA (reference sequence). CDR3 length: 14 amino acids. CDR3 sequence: CSALKSLAEVYQYF. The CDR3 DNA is TGCAGTGCTCTCAAGTCATTAGCGGAGGTCTACCAGTATTTT.

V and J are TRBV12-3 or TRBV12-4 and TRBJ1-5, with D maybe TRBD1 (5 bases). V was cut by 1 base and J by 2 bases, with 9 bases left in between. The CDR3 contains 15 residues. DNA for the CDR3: TGTGCCAGCAGTTTAGTACAGGAAGGCAATCAGCCCCAGCATTTT. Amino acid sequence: CASSLVQEGNQPQHF.

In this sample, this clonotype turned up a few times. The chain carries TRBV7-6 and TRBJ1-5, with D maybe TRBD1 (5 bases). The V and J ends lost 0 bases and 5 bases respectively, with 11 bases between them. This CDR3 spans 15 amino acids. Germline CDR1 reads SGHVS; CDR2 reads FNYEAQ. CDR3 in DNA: TGTGCCAGCAGCTTAGCGGGGCAGGGTTATCAGCCCCAGCATTTT. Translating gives CASSLAGQGYQPQHF.

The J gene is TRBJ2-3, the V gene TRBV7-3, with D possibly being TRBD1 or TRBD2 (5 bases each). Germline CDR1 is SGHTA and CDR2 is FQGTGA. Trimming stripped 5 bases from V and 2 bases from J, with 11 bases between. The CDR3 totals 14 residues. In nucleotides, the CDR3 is TGTGCCAGCAGCCGTGGGGGTTTCACAGATACGCAGTATTTT. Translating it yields CASSRGGFTDTQYF.

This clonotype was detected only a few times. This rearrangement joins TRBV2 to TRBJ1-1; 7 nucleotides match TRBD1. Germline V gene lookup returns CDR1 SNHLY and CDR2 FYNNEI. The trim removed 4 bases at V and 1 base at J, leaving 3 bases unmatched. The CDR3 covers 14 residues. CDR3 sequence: CASSGQGGNTEAFF. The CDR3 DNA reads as TGTGCCAGCAGTGGACAGGGTGGGAACACTGAAGCTTTCTTT.

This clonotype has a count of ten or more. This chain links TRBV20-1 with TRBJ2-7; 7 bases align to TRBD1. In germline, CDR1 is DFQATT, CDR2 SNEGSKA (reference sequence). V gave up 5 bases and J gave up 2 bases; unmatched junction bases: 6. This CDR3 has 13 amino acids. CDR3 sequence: CSAGRQGPYEQYF. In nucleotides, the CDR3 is TGCAGTGCTGGCCGACAGGGACCCTACGAGCAGTACTTC.

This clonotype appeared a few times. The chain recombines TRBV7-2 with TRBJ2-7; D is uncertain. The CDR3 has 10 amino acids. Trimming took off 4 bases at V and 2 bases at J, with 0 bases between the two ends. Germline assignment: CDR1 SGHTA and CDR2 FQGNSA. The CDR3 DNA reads TGTGCCAGCAGCTCCTACGAGCAGTACTTC. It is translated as CASSSYEQYF. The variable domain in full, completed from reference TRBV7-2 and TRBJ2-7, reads GAGVSQSPSNKVTEKGKDVELRCDPISGHTALYWYRQSLGQGLEFLIYFQGNSAPDKSGLPSDRFSAERTGGSVSTLTIQRTQQEDSAVYLCASSSYEQYFGPGTRLTVT.

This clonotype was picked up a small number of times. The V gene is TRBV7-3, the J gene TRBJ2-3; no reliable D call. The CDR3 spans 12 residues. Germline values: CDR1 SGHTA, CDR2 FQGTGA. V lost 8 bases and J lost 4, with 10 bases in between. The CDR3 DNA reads TGTGCCAGCGGAACCGGATCAGATACGCAGTATTTT. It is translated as CASGTGSDTQYF.

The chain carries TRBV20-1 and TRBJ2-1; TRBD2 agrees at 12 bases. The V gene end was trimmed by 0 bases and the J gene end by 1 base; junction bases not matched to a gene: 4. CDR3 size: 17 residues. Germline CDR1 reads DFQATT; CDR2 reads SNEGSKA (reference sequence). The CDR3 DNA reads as TGCAGTGCTAGAGACCTAGCGGGAGGGTCTTCCTACAATGAGCAGTTCTTC. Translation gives CSARDLAGGSSYNEQFF.

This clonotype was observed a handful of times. The CDR3, as DNA: TGCAGTGCTAGAGATTTTCGGGGGGCGTCCCCAGATACGCAGTATTTT. Its translation is CSARDFRGASPDTQYF. This chain uses TRBV20-1 with TRBJ2-3, with a tentative D call TRBD2 (7 bases). The length of the CDR3 is 16 residues. V shed 0 bases and J shed 4 bases, with 17 bases lying between them. Germline CDR1 and CDR2: DFQATT and SNEGSKA (reference sequence).

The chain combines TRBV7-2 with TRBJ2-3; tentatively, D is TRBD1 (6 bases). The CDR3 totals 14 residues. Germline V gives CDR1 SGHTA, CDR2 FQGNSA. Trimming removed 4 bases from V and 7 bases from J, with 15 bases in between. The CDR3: CASSSIGGHNTQYF. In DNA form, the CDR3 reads TGTGCCAGCAGCTCCATAGGGGGACATAATACGCAGTATTTT. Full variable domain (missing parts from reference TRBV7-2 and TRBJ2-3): GAGVSQSPSNKVTEKGKDVELRCDPISGHTALYWYRQSLGQGLEFLIYFQGNSAPDKSGLPSDRFSAERTGGSVSTLTIQRTQQEDSAVYLCASSSIGGHNTQYFGPGTRLTVL.

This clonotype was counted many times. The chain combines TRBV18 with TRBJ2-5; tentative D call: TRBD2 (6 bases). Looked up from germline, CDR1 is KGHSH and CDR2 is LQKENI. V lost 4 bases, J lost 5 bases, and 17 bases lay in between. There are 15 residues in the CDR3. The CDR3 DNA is TGTGCCAGCTCACAGGAGGGACCTCGGTCGGAGACCCAGTACTTC. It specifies CASSQEGPRSETQYF.